The entry that follows covers one T cell receptor (beta chain) sequence. The data belong to a study of shared clonotypes between healthy human individuals. Assay used: immunoSEQ multiplex PCR; TCRdb lists only in-frame clones, some missing. The sample holds around 1,900,000 clones, approximately 92% seen once. This CDR3 comprises 13 residues. CDR1 MGHRA and CDR2 YSYEKL come from the germline V gene. V was clipped by 1 base and J by 6 bases, with 7 bases between them. CD45RO-negative cells were positively selected for CCR7, leaving out terminally differentiated effector memory CD45RA+ cells. V usage is TRBV4-1 and J usage is TRBJ1-5; no firm D call. The sample consisted of naive CD8+ T cells from PBMCs. The source is a man younger than 30 in good health. Some clones in this sample may be carry-over from other donors' samples. The CDR3 loop is CASSQVWGQPQHF. The DNA for the CDR3 is TGCGCCAGCAGCCAAGTATGGGGTCAGCCCCAGCATTTT.